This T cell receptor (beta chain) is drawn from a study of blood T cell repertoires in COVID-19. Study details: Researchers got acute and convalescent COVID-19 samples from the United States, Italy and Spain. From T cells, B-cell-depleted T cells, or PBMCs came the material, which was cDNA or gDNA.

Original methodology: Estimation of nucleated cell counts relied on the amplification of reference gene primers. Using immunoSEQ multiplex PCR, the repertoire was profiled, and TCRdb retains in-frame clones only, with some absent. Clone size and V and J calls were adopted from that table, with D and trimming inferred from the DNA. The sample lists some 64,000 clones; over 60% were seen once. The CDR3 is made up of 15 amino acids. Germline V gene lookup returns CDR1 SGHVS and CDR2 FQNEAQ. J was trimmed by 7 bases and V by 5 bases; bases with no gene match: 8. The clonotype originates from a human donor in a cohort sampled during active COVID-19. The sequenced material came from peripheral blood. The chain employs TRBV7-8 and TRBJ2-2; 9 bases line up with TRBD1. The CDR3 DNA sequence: TGTGCCAGCAGCCGTGGGACAGGGCCTGACGGGGAGCTGTTTTTT. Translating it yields CASSRGTGPDGELFF. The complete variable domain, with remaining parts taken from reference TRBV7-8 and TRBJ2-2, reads GAGVSQSPRYKVAKRGQDVALRCDPISGHVSLFWYQQALGQGPEFLTYFQNEAQLDKSGLPSDRFFAERPEGSVSTLKIQRTQQEDSAVYLCASSRGTGPDGELFFGEGSRLTVL.